This is a list of T cell receptor beta chains from one sample in a study of Graves' ophthalmopathy and Graves' hyperthyroidism. From the multiplex PCR reads, TCRdb called clonotypes with MiXCR, one entry per CDR3 protein. The sample carries roughly 600,000 distinct CDR3 sequences, about two fifths recorded once. Sequencing was performed on peripheral blood or thyroid tissue (not recorded which). These receptors originate from an adult man with Graves' hyperthyroidism. Both conserved end residues are part of each CDR3. The D gene is left open where the match is weak. Clone size is given for some rows only: seen once, a few or many times, or a class if the clone is expanded.

D: .; J: TRBJ2-5; size: once; V: TRBV10-3; DNA: TGTGCCATCGGCAGGGGTAGGGGAGAGACCCAGTACTTC; CDR3: CAIGRGRGETQYF
D: .; J: TRBJ1-2; size: many; V: TRBV7-9; DNA: TGTGCCAGCAGCTTAGGGGGCAGTCCATATGGCTACACCTTC; CDR3: CASSLGGSPYGYTF
D: TRBD1; J: TRBJ2-2; size: many; V: TRBV29-1; DNA: TGCAGCGTTGAAACCGGACAGGGAAGCCCCGGGGAGCTGTTTTTT; CDR3: CSVETGQGSPGELFF
D: .; J: TRBJ2-2; size: few; V: TRBV28; DNA: TGTGCCAGCGGCGGGGTGAACACCGGGGAGCTGTTTTTT; CDR3: CASGGVNTGELFF
D: TRBD2; J: TRBJ2-2; size: few; V: TRBV7-9; DNA: TGTGCCAGCAGTGGACTAGCGGGTAACCCCGGGAACACCGGGGAGCTGTTTTTT; CDR3: CASSGLAGNPGNTGELFF
D: .; J: TRBJ2-1; size: .; V: TRBV10-3; DNA: TGTGCCATCAGTGTAGTGGGACGGGTCATTAATGAGCAGTTCTTC; CDR3: CAISVVGRVINEQFF
D: .; J: TRBJ2-7; size: many; V: TRBV4-2; DNA: TGTGCCAGCAGCCAAGTTGGGAGTCCCTACGAGCAGTACTTC; CDR3: CASSQVGSPYEQYF
D: TRBD1; J: TRBJ1-5; size: .; V: TRBV7-9; DNA: TGTGCCAGCAGCCCTCCGGGACAGTTGAAGCCCCAGCATTTT; CDR3: CASSPPGQLKPQHF
D: .; J: TRBJ2-2; size: .; V: TRBV10-3; DNA: TGTGCCAGCAGCCAAGTTAACGGTCAGCCGAACACCGGGGAGCTGTTTTTT; CDR3: CASSQVNGQPNTGELFF
D: TRBD1; J: TRBJ2-2; size: few; V: TRBV9; DNA: TGTGCCAGCTCCTTCTCCGGGACAGGGCGCGTCGGGGAGCTGTTTTTT; CDR3: CASSFSGTGRVGELFF
D: TRBD2; J: TRBJ2-7; size: .; V: TRBV10-3; DNA: TGTGCCATCAAAGGGGGTAGCGGGACGTACGAGCAGTACTTC; CDR3: CAIKGGSGTYEQYF
D: .; J: TRBJ1-2; size: .; V: TRBV29-1; DNA: TGCAGCGTTGAGCCCAGAGAGGAATCCGCTAACTATGGCTACACCTTC; CDR3: CSVEPREESANYGYTF
D: .; J: TRBJ2-7; size: many; V: TRBV13; DNA: TGTGCCAGCAGCTTCCGGACCTTGTCCGAGCAGTACTTC; CDR3: CASSFRTLSEQYF
D: .; J: TRBJ1-5; size: few; V: TRBV6-1; DNA: TGTGCCAGCAGTGAAGTCCCCAGGGCGAGGCAGCCCCAGCATTTT; CDR3: CASSEVPRARQPQHF
D: TRBD2; J: TRBJ2-1; size: .; V: TRBV20-1; DNA: TGCAGTGCTAGAGATAGTAGCGGGAACAATGAGCAGTTCTTC; CDR3: CSARDSSGNNEQFF
D: TRBD2; J: TRBJ2-5; size: many; V: TRBV10-3; DNA: TGTGCCATCAGTGACCCCTCTAGCGGGGGGGCCTTTGGAGAGACCCAGTACTTC; CDR3: CAISDPSSGGAFGETQYF
D: .; J: TRBJ2-3; size: .; V: TRBV20-1; DNA: TGCAGTGCTCATGGGAGCAGGGCGAGCCCAGATACGCAGTATTTT; CDR3: CSAHGSRASPDTQYF
D: TRBD1; J: TRBJ1-5; size: .; V: TRBV9; DNA: TGTGCCAGCAGCGCCGGGACAGGGGAAGGCAATCAGCCCCAGCATTTT; CDR3: CASSAGTGEGNQPQHF
D: TRBD2; J: TRBJ2-7; size: few; V: TRBV7-9; DNA: TGTGCCAGCAGCTTGGACGGGACTAGCGGGGGTTTCTACGAGCAGTACTTC; CDR3: CASSLDGTSGGFYEQYF
D: .; J: TRBJ2-5; size: .; V: TRBV20-1; DNA: TGCAGTGCTACCTTCGGGGGAGCGGGAGAGACCCAGTACTTC; CDR3: CSATFGGAGETQYF
D: .; J: TRBJ2-5; size: .; V: TRBV9; DNA: TGTGCCAGCAGCCCACCCGGGGGGCCTGCGGAGCAGTACTTC; CDR3: CASSPPGGPAEQYF
D: .; J: TRBJ2-2; size: .; V: TRBV10-3; DNA: TGTGCCAGCAGTGTAAGAGGACAAAACACCGGGGAGCTGTTTTTT; CDR3: CASSVRGQNTGELFF
D: TRBD1; J: TRBJ1-1; size: few; V: TRBV7-9; DNA: TGTGCCAGCAGTCCCGGGACAGACAACACTGAAGCTTTCTTT; CDR3: CASSPGTDNTEAFF
D: .; J: TRBJ1-2; size: .; V: TRBV24-1; DNA: TGTGCCACCAGTGACAGTATCGCTAACTATGGCTACACCTTC; CDR3: CATSDSIANYGYTF
D: TRBD1; J: TRBJ2-1; size: few; V: TRBV7-8; DNA: TGTGCCAGCAGCTTTGGGACAGGGTTAAACAATGAGCAGTTCTTC; CDR3: CASSFGTGLNNEQFF
D: TRBD2; J: TRBJ2-7; size: once; V: TRBV11-1; DNA: TGTGCCAGCAGCGATACTAGCGGGAGGAGGGACTACGAGCAGTACTTC; CDR3: CASSDTSGRRDYEQYF
D: .; J: TRBJ1-2; size: .; V: TRBV2; DNA: TGTGCCAGCAGTGAAGTGCAGGCGAACTATGGCTACACCTTC; CDR3: CASSEVQANYGYTF
D: .; J: TRBJ1-2; size: many; V: TRBV2; DNA: TGTGCCACAGGGTTGACGGACGCTAACTATGGCTACACCTTC; CDR3: CATGLTDANYGYTF
D: TRBD2; J: TRBJ2-5; size: .; V: TRBV10-3; DNA: TGTGCCATCAGTTTTCGGGGAAGCGGGGGGACACAAGAGACCCAGTACTTC; CDR3: CAISFRGSGGTQETQYF
D: .; J: TRBJ2-7; size: .; V: TRBV12-3/TRBV12-4; DNA: TGTGCCAGCAGTTTGTCGGGAAGCGAAAACGAGCAGTACTTC; CDR3: CASSLSGSENEQYF
D: .; J: TRBJ2-1; size: .; V: TRBV7-3; DNA: TGTGCCAGCAGCTCACAGGAATTTACTGAGCAGTTCTTC; CDR3: CASSSQEFTEQFF
D: TRBD2; J: TRBJ2-5; size: .; V: TRBV20-1; DNA: TGCAGTGCTAGAGCGGGGGGTCTCCAAGAGACCCAGTACTTC; CDR3: CSARAGGLQETQYF
D: TRBD1; J: TRBJ2-7; size: .; V: TRBV27; DNA: TGTGCCAGCAGTAAGCACCGGGACAGCTCCTACGAGCAGTACTTC; CDR3: CASSKHRDSSYEQYF
D: .; J: TRBJ1-4; size: many; V: TRBV6-5; DNA: TGTGCCAGCAGACCCGGGACTCATATAGGGGAAAAACTGTTTTTT; CDR3: CASRPGTHIGEKLFF
D: TRBD1; J: TRBJ2-1; size: few; V: TRBV9; DNA: TGTGCCAGCAGCCTCCGACAGGGAGAGCAGTTCTTC; CDR3: CASSLRQGEQFF
D: .; J: TRBJ1-2; size: many; V: TRBV11-2; DNA: TGTGCCAGCAGCTTAGGGGACCCTAACTATGGCTACACCTTC; CDR3: CASSLGDPNYGYTF
D: TRBD2; J: TRBJ2-2; size: many; V: TRBV7-8; DNA: TGTGCCAGCAGCTTATCACTAGCGCGCGTTCGCACCGGGGAGCTGTTTTTT; CDR3: CASSLSLARVRTGELFF
D: .; J: TRBJ1-1; size: many; V: TRBV5-1; DNA: TGCGCCAGCAGCTCGGTGGGAACCGAAGCTTTCTTT; CDR3: CASSSVGTEAFF
D: TRBD1; J: TRBJ2-7; size: many; V: TRBV7-6; DNA: TGTGCCAGCAGCTTAGTGACAGGGAACTACGAGCAGTACTTC; CDR3: CASSLVTGNYEQYF
D: TRBD1; J: TRBJ2-5; size: many; V: TRBV11-1; DNA: TGTGCCAGCAGTTTCGGACAGGGTGCACGAGAGACCCAGTACTTC; CDR3: CASSFGQGARETQYF
D: .; J: TRBJ1-4; size: once; V: TRBV6-5; DNA: TGTGCCAGCAGTTATCAGACAGTGGAAGCTGAAAAACTGCTTTTT; CDR3: CASSYQTVEAEKLLF
D: .; J: TRBJ1-5; size: .; V: TRBV7-2; DNA: TGTGCCAGCAGCGTAGGGGGTCCCTATCAGCCCCAGCATTTT; CDR3: CASSVGGPYQPQHF
D: .; J: TRBJ1-1; size: .; V: TRBV29-1; DNA: TGCAGCGTTGCGGGAGGGGTTATGAACACTGAAGCTTTCTTT; CDR3: CSVAGGVMNTEAFF
D: TRBD1; J: TRBJ2-7; size: many; V: TRBV2; DNA: TGTGCCAGCAGGGGACAGGGTCGTAGCTCCTACGAGCAGTACTTC; CDR3: CASRGQGRSSYEQYF
D: TRBD1; J: TRBJ1-2; size: .; V: TRBV12-3/TRBV12-4; DNA: TGTGCCAGCAGTCCCTGGACAGGGATCTACGAGCAGGGTGGCTACACCTTC; CDR3: CASSPWTGIYEQGGYTF
D: .; J: TRBJ2-7; size: .; V: TRBV9; DNA: TGTGCCAGCAGCGTAGCTGGGGGAGGATCCTACGAGCAGTACTTC; CDR3: CASSVAGGGSYEQYF
D: TRBD1; J: TRBJ1-4; size: many; V: TRBV24-1; DNA: TGTGCCACCAGTGACGACAGGGAGAATGAAAAACTGTTTTTT; CDR3: CATSDDRENEKLFF
D: .; J: TRBJ1-4; size: many; V: TRBV7-2; DNA: TGTGCCAGCAGCTTAGCCACGGGGGCGCTGAATGAAAAACTGTTTTTT; CDR3: CASSLATGALNEKLFF
D: TRBD1; J: TRBJ2-7; size: .; V: TRBV4-2; DNA: TGTGCCAGTAGTATAGGGACAGGGACCGCCTACGAGCAGTACTTC; CDR3: CASSIGTGTAYEQYF
D: .; J: TRBJ2-2; size: .; V: TRBV9; DNA: TGTGCCAGCAGCCCAGATCAGACAGGGACTGCCACCGGGGAGCTGTTTTTT; CDR3: CASSPDQTGTATGELFF
D: .; J: TRBJ1-3; size: many; V: TRBV5-1; DNA: TGCGCCAGCAGCCTAATACCCGTTCCGTCTGGAAACACCATATATTTT; CDR3: CASSLIPVPSGNTIYF
D: .; J: TRBJ1-1; size: many; V: TRBV19; DNA: TGTGCCAGTAGCTTGACCGTGAGAGCTGAAGCTTTCTTT; CDR3: CASSLTVRAEAFF
D: TRBD1; J: TRBJ1-1; size: .; V: TRBV15; DNA: TGTGCCACCAGCCCGGACAGGGCCACTGAAGCTTTCTTT; CDR3: CATSPDRATEAFF
D: .; J: TRBJ1-1; size: .; V: TRBV6-5; DNA: TGTGCCAGCAGTTACTCGGGCGGAGTTATGAACACTGAAGCTTTCTTT; CDR3: CASSYSGGVMNTEAFF
D: .; J: TRBJ1-6; size: many; V: TRBV4-2; DNA: TGTGCCAGCAGCCAAGTCGGAGCGTCACCCCTCCACTTT; CDR3: CASSQVGASPLHF
D: TRBD1; J: TRBJ1-2; size: many; V: TRBV7-9; DNA: TGTGCCAGCAGCTTAACCGGGACAGCTGACGTCTATGGCTACACCTTC; CDR3: CASSLTGTADVYGYTF
D: .; J: TRBJ1-1; size: .; V: TRBV19; DNA: TGTGCCAGTCAACTTGTACGAGGGAGGATTGAAGCTTTCTTT; CDR3: CASQLVRGRIEAFF
D: .; J: TRBJ1-2; size: .; V: TRBV7-9; DNA: TGTGCCAGCAGCTTAGCGGGAGGGGCAGGGCCCTCCCTCTATGGCTACACCTTC; CDR3: CASSLAGGAGPSLYGYTF
D: .; J: TRBJ1-1; size: many; V: TRBV12-3/TRBV12-4; DNA: TGTGCCAGCAGTTCAGGGTCCGGGTTCACTGAAGCTTTCTTT; CDR3: CASSSGSGFTEAFF
D: TRBD2; J: TRBJ2-7; size: many; V: TRBV5-4; DNA: TGTGCCAGCAGCTCGGGACTAGCGTTTGAGCAGTACTTC; CDR3: CASSSGLAFEQYF